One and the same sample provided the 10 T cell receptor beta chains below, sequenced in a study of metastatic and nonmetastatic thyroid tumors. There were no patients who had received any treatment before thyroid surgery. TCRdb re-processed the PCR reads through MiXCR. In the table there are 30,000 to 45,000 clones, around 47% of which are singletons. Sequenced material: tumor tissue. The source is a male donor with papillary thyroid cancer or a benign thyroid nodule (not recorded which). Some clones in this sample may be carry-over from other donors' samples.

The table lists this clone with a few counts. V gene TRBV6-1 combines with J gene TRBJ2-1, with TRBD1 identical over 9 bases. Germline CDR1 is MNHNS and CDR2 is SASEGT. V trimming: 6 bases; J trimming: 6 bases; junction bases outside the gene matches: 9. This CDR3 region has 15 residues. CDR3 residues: CASSPGGQGFNEQFF. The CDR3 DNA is TGTGCCAGCAGCCCCGGGGGACAGGGCTTCAATGAGCAGTTCTTC.

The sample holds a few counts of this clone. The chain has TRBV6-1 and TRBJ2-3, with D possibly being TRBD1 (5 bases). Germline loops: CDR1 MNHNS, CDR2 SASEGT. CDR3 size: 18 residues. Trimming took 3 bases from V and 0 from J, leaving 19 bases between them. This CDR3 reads CASSEVLWGTHSTDTQYF. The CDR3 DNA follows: TGTGCCAGCAGTGAGGTCCTTTGGGGCACGCATAGCACAGATACGCAGTATTTT.

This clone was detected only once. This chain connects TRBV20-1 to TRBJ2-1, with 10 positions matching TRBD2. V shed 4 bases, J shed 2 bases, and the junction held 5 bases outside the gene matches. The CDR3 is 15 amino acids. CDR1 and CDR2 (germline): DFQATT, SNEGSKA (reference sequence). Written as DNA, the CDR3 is TGCAGTGCTAAACTCGGACTAGCGGCCTACAATGAGCAGTTCTTC. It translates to CSAKLGLAAYNEQFF.

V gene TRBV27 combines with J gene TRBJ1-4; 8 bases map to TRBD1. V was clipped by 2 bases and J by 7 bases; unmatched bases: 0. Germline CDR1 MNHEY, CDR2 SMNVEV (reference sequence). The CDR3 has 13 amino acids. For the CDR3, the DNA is TGTGCCAGCAGTTTACAGGGGGCTGAAAAACTGTTTTTT. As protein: CASSLQGAEKLFF.

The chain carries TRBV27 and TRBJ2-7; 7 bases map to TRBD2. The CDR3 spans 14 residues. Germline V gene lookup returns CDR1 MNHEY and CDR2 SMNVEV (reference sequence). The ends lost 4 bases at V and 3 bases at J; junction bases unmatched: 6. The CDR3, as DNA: TGTGCCAGCAGTTCTAGCGGAGGGCTCTACGAGCAGTACTTC. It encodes CASSSSGGLYEQYF.

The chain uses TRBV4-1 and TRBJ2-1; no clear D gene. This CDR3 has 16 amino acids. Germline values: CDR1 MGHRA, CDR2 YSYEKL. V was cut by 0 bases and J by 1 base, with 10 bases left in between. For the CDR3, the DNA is TGCGCCAGCAGCCAAGATGAGTCAGTATCCTACAATGAGCAGTTCTTC. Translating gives CASSQDESVSYNEQFF.

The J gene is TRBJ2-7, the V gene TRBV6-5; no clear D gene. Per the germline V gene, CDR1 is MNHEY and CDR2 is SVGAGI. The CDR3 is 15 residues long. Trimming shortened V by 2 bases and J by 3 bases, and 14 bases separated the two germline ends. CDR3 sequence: CASSYGRGKDYEQYF. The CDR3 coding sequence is TGTGCCAGCAGTTACGGCCGTGGGAAGGACTACGAGCAGTACTTC.

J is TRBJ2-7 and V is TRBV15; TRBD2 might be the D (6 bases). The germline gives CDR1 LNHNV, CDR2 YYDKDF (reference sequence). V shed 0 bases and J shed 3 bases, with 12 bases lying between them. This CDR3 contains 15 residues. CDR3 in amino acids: CATSRDLEGHYEQYF. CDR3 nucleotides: TGTGCCACCAGCAGAGATTTGGAGGGGCACTACGAGCAGTACTTC.

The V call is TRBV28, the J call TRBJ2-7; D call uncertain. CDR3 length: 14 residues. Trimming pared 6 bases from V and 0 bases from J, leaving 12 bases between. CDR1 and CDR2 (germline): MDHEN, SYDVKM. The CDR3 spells CASRITTGSYEQYF. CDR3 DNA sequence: TGTGCCAGCAGGATAACCACGGGCTCCTACGAGCAGTACTTC.

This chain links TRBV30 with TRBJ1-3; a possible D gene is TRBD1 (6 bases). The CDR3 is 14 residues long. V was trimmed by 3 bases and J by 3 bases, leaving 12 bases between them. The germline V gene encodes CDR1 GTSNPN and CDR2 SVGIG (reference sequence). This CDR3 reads CAWRIQGNGNTIYF. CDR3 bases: TGTGCCTGGAGGATACAGGGAAATGGAAACACCATATATTTT.